The T cell receptor (beta chain) described here comes from a study of T cells in Graves' hyperthyroidism and ophthalmopathy. Study observations and caveats: Most expanded thyroid clonotypes above 0.001 recurred in blood.

These patients, aged 18 to 65, had recently diagnosed hyperthyroidism lasting under 2 months. Exclusion followed for patients with uncontrolled infection, other autoimmune disease, pregnancy or lactation. V was shortened by 5 bases and J by 0 bases, with 8 bases between the two germline ends. CDR1 is SGHKS and CDR2 is YYEKEE in the germline V gene (reference sequence). This CDR3 region has 13 residues. It was RNA transcripts that yielded the amplified TCR beta CDR3 regions. When the TCR CDR3 underwent first-round RT-PCR, the HTBI primer set was used. Each CDR3 protein gets one entry after TCRdb re-called the multiplex PCR reads with MiXCR. The repertoire holds approximately 25,000 distinct CDR3 sequences, with over 35% as singletons. This clonotype has ten or more counts. Its specificity is unknown.

The sample consisted of blood. V and J are TRBV5-5 and TRBJ1-1, with unresolved D. This receptor was taken from a woman in her thirties with Graves' hyperthyroidism. CDR3 residues: CASSRTVNTEAFF. The CDR3 nucleotides are TGTGCCAGCAGTCGGACGGTGAACACTGAAGCTTTCTTT.